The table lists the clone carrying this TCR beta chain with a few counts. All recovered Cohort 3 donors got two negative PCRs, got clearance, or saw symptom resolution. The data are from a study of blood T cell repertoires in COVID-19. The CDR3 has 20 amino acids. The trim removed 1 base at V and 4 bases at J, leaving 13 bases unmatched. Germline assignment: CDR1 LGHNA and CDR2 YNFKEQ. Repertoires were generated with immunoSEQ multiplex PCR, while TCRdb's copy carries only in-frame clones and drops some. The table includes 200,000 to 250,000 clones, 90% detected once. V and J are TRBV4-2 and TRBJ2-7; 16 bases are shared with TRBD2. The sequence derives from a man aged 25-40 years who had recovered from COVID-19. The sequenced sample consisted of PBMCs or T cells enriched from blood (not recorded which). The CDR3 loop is CASSQGGTGTSGRALYEQYF. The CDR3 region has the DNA TGTGCCAGCAGCCAAGGCGGAACCGGGACTAGCGGGAGGGCCCTGTACGAGCAGTACTTC.